What follows is one TCR beta chain and its context. This sample was taken from a study of blood T cell repertoires in COVID-19. Study as a whole: The United States, Italy and Spain supplied acute and convalescent COVID-19 samples. The analysed material was cDNA or gDNA that came from T cells, B-cell-depleted T cells, or PBMCs.

As handled by the study authors: Scientists estimated how many nucleated cells there were by amplifying reference gene primers. Using immunoSEQ multiplex PCR, the repertoire was profiled, and TCRdb retains in-frame clones only, with some absent. That table furnishes V, J and clone size, whereas the DNA furnished D and trimming. This sample has about 200,000 clones, with more than 75% found just once. CDR1 and CDR2 from the germline V gene are SGHAT and FQNNGV. V was pared by 0 bases and J by 0 bases, with 6 bases between. The CDR3 has 15 amino acids. Sample: peripheral blood. This receptor was taken from a man older than 75 with acute or convalescent COVID-19. The chain carries TRBV11-2 and TRBJ2-1; D is uncertain. The CDR3 protein is CASSLEPSSYNEQFF. Written as DNA, the CDR3 is TGTGCCAGCAGCTTAGAACCTAGCTCCTACAATGAGCAGTTCTTC. Drawing the rest from reference TRBV11-2 and TRBJ2-1, the complete variable domain is EAGVAQSPRYKIIEKRQSVAFWCNPISGHATLYWYQQILGQGPKLLIQFQNNGVVDDSQLPKDRFSAERLKGVDSTLKIQPAKLEDSAVYLCASSLEPSSYNEQFFGPGTRLTVL.